This TCR beta chain was captured in a study of blood T cell repertoires in COVID-19. Across the whole study: Material from acute and convalescent COVID-19 was sourced from the United States, Italy and Spain. T cells, B-cell-depleted T cells, or PBMCs supplied cDNA or gDNA.

In the original workflow: It was from reference gene primer amplification that nucleated cell counts were estimated. Clones were sequenced by immunoSEQ multiplex PCR, and TCRdb holds only the in-frame ones, with some missing. V, J and clone size are those of that table, while D and trimming were read from the DNA. The data contain about 260,000 clones, approximately 86% of them singletons. This CDR3 has 16 amino acids. Trimming cost V 1 base and J 4 bases; bases outside gene matches: 6. Per the germline V gene, CDR1 is SGHTA and CDR2 is FQGTGA. Material: peripheral blood. The clonotype was recovered from a man in his forties who had recovered from COVID-19. This rearrangement joins TRBV7-3 to TRBJ2-3; 9 bases align to TRBD1. CDR3 in DNA: TGTGCCAGCAGCTTAAGAGGGACAGGGATCGCAGATACGCAGTATTTT. Translated, it gives CASSLRGTGIADTQYF.